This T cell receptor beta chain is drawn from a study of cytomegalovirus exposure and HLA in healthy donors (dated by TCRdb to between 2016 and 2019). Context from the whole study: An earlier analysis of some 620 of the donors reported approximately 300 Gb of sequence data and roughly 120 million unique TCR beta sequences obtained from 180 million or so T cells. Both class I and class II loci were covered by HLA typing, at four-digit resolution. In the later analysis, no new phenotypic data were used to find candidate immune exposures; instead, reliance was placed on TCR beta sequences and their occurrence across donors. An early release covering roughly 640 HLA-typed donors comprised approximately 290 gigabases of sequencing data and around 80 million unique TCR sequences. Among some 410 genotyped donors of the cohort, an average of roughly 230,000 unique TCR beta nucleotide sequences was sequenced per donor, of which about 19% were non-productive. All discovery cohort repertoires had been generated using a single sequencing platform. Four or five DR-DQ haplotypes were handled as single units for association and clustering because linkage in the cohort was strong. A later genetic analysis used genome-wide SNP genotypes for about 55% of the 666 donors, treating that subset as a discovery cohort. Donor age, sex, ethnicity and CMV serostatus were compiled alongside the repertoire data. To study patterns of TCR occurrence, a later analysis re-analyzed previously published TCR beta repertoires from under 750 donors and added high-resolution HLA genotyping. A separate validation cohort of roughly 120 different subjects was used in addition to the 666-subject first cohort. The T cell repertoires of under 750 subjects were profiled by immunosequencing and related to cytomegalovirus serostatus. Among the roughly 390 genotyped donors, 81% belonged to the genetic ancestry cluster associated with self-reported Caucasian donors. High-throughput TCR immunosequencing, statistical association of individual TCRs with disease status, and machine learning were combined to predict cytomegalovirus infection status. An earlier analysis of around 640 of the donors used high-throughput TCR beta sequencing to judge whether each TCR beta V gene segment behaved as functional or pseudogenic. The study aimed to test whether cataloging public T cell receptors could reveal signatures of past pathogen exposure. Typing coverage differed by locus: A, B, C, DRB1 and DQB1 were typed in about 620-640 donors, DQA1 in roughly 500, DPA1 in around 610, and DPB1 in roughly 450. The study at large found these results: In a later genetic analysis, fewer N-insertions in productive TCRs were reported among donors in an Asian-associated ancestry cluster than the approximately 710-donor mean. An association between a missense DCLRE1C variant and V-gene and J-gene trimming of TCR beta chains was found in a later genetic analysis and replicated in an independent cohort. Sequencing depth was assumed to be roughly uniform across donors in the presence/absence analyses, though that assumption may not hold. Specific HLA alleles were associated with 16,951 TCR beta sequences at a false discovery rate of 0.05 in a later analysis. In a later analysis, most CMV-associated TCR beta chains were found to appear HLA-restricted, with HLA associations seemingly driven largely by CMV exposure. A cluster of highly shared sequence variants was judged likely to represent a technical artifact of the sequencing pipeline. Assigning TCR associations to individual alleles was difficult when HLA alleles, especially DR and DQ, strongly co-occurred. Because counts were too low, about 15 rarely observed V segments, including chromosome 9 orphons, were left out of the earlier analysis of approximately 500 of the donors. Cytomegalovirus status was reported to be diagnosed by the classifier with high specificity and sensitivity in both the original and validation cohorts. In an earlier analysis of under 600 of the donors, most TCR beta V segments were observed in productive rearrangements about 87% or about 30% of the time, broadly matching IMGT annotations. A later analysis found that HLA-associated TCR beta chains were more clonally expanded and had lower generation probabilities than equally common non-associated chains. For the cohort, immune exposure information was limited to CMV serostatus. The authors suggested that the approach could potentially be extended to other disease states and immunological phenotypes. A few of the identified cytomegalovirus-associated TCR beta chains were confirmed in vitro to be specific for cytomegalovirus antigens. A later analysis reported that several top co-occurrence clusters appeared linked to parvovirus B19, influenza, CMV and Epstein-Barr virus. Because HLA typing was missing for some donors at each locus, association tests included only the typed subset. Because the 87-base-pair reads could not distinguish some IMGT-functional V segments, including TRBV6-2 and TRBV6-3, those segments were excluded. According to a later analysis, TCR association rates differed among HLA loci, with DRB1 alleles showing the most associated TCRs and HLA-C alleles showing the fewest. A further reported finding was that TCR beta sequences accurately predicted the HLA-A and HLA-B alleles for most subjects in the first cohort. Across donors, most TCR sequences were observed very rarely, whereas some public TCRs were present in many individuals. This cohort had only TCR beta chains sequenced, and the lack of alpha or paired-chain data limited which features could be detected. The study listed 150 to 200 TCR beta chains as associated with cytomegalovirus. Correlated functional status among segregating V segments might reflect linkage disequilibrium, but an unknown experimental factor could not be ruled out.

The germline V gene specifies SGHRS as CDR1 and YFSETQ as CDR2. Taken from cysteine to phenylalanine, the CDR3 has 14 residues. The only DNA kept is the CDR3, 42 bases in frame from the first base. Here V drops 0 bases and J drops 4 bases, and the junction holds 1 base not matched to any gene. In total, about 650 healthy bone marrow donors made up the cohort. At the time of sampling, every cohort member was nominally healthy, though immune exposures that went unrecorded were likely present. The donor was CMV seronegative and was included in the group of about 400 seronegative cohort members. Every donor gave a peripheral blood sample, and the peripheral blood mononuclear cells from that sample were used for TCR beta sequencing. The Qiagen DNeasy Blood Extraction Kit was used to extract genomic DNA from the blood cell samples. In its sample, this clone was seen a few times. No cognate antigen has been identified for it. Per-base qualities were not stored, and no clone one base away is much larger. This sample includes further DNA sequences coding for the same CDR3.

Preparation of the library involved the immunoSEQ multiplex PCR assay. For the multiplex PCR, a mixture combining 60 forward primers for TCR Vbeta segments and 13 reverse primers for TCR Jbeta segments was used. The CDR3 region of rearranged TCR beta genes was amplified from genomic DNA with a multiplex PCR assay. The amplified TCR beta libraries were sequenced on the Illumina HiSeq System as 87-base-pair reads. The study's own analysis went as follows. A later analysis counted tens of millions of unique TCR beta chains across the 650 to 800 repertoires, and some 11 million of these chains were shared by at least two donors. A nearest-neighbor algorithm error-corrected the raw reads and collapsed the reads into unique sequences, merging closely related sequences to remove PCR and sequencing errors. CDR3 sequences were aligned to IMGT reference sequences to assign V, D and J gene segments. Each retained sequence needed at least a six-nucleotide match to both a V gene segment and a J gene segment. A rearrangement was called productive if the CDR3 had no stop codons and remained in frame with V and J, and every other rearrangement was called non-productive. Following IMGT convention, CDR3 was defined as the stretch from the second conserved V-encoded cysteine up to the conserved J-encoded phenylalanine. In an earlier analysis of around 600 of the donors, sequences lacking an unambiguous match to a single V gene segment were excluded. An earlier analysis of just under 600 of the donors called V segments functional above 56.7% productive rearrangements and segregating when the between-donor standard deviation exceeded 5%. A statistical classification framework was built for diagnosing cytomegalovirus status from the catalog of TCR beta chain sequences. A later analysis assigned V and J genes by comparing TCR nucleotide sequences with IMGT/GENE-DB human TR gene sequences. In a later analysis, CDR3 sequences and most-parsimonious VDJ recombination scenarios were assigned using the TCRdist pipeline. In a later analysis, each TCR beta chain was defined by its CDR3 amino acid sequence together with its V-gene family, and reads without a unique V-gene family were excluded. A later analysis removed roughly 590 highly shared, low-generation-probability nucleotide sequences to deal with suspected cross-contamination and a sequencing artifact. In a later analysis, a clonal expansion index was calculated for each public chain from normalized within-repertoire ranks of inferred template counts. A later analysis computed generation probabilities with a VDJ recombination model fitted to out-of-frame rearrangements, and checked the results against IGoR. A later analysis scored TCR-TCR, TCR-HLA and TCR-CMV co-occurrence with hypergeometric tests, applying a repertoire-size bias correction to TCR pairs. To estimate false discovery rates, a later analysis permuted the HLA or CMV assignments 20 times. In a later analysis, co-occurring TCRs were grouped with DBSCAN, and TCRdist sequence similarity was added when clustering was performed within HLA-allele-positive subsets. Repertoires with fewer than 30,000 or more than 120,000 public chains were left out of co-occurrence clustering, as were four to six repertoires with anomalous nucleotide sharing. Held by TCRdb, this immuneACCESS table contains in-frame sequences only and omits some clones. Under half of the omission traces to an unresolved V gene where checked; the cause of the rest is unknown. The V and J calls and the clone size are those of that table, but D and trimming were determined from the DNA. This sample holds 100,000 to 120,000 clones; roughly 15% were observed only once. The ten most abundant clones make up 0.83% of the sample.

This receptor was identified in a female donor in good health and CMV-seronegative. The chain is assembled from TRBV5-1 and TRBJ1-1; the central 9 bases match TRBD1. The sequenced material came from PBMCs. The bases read TGCGCCAGCAGCTTGGGACAGGGGGGCACTGAAGCTTTCTTT. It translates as CASSLGQGGTEAFF.